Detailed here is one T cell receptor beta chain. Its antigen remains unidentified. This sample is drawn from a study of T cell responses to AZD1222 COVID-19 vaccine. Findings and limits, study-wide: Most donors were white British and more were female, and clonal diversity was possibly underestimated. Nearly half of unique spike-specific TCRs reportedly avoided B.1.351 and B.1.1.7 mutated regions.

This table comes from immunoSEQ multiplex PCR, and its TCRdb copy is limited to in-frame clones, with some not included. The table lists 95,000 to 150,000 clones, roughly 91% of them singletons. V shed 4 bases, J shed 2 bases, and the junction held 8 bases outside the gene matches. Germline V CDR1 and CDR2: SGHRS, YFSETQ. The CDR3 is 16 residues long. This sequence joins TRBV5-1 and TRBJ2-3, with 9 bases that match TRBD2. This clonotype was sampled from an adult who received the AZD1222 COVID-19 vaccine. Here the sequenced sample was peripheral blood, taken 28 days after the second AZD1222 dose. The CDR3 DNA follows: TGCGCCAGCAGCCCCTTAGCGGGGGACTACACAGATACGCAGTATTTT. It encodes CASSPLAGDYTDTQYF.